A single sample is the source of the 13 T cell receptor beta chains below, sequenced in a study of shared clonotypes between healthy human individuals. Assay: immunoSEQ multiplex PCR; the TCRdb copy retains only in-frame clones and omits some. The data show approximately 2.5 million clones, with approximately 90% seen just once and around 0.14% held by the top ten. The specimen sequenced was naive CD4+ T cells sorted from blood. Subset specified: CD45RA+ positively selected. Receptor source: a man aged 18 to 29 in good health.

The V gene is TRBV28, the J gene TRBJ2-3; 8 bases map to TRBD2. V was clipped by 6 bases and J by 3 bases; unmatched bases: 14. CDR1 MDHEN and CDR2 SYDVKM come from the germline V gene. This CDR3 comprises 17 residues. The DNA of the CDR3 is TGTGCCAGCAGGATTATCCAGACGGGGGGGCGGACAGATACGCAGTATTTT. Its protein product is CASRIIQTGGRTDTQYF.

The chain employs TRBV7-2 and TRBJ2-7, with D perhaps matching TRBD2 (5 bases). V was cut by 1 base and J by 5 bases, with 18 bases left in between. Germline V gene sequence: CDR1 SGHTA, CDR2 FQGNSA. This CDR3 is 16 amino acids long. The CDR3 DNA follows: TGTGCCAGCAGCTTAGAGCTGGGGAGAATCGGGAACGAGCAGTACTTC. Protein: CASSLELGRIGNEQYF.

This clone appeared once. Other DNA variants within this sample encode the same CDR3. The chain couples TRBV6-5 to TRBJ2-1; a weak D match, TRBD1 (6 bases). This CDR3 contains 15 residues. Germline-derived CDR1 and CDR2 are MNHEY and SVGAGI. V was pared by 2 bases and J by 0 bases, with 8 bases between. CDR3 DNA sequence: TGTGCCAGCAGTTACCAGGGGAGCTCCTACAATGAGCAGTTCTTC. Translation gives CASSYQGSSYNEQFF.

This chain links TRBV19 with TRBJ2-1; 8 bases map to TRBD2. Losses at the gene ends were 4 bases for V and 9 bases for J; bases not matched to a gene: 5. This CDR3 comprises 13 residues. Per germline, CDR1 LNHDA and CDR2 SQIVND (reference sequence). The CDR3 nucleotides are TGTGCCAGTAGTAGGGGACTAGTCGGTGAGCAGTTCTTC. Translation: CASSRGLVGEQFF.

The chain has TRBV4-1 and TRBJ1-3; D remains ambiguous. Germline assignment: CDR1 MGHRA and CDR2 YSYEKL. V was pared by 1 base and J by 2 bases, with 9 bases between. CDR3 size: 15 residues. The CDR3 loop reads CASSQVGGTGNTIYF. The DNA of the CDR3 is TGCGCCAGCAGCCAAGTCGGAGGGACTGGAAACACCATATATTTT.

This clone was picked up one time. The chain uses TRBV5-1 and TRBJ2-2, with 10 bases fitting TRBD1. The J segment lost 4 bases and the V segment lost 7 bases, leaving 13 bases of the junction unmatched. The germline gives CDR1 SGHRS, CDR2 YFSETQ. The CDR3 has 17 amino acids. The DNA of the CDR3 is TGCGCCAGCCAGCCCGGTCCGGGACAGGGGACCACCGGGGAGCTGTTTTTT. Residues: CASQPGPGQGTTGELFF.

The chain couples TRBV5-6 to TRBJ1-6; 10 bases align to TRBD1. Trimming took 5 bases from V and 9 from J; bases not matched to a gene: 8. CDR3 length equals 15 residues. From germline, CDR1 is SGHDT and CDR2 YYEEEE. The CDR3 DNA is TGTGCCAGCAGACCCGGACAGGGGGGATTTTCACCCCTCCACTTT. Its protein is CASRPGQGGFSPLHF.

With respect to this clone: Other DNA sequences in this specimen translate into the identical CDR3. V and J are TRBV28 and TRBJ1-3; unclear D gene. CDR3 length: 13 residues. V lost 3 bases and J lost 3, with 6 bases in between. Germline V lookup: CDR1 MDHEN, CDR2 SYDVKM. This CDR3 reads CASSFLSGNTIYF. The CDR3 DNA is TGTGCCAGCAGTTTCCTGAGTGGAAACACCATATATTTT.

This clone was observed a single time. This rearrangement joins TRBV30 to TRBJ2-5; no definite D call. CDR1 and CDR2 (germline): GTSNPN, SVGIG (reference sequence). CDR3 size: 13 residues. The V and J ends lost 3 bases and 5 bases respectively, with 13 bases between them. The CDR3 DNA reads TGTGCCTGGAGCGGATTGAACTGGGAGACCCAGTACTTC. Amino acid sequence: CAWSGLNWETQYF.

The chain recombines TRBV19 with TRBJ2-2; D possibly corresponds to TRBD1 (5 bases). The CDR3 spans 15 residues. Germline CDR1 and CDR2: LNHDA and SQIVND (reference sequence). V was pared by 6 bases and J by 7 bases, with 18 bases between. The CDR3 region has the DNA TGTGCCAGTAGCTTTAAGGACAAAAGGAACGGGGAGCTGTTTTTT. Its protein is CASSFKDKRNGELFF.

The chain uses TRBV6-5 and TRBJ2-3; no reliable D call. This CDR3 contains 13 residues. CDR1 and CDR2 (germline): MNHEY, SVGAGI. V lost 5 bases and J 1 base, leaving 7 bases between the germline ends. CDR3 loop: CASSSDRTDTQYF. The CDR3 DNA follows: TGTGCCAGCAGTAGCGACCGCACAGATACGCAGTATTTT.

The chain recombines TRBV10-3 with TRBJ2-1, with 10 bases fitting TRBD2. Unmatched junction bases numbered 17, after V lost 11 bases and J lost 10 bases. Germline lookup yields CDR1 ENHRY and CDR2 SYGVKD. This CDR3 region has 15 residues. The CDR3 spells CASIEQAGGPEEQFF. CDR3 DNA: TGTGCCTCCATCGAGCAAGCGGGGGGGCCAGAGGAGCAGTTCTTC.

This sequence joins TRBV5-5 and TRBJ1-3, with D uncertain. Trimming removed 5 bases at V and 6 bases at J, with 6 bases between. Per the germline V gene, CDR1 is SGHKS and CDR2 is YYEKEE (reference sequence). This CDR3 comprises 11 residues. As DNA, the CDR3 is TGTGCCAGCAGTCTTAAAAACACCATATATTTT. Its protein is CASSLKNTIYF.